Presented here are 9 T cell receptor beta chains from one specimen sequenced in a study of CD8 T cells in ankylosing spondylitis. Overall study results and limits: Seemingly distinctive of ankylosing spondylitis blood was a TCR beta motif formed by eight highly homologous variants.

TCRdb re-called the 5' RACE reads through MiXCR, storing one row per CDR3 protein. The sample consists of hundreds of thousands of distinct CDR3 sequences, roughly 10% of them appearing once. These receptors are not linked to any known antigen. The specimen was blood, either unsorted or a sorted T cell fraction (not recorded which). The source is a male donor with ankylosing spondylitis.

This sequence joins TRBV7-2 and TRBJ1-6, with D possibly TRBD1 on 5 matching bases. V lost 5 bases and J lost 9, with 17 bases in between. Germline V CDR1 and CDR2: SGHTA, FQGNSA. This CDR3 contains 15 residues. The CDR3 spells CASSRAGRASSPLHF. The CDR3 DNA sequence: TGTGCCAGCAGCCGGGCCGGCAGGGCAAGTTCACCCCTCCACTTT.

The gene calls are TRBV6-2 or TRBV6-3 and TRBJ2-3, with TRBD1 matching 9 bases. Losses at the gene ends were 6 bases for V and 5 bases for J; bases not matched to a gene: 9. The CDR3 length is 15 residues. In germline, CDR1 is MNHEY, CDR2 SVGEGT. DNA of the CDR3: TGTGCCAGCAGAACACAGGGGGCGCAGAAAGATACGCAGTATTTT. This encodes CASRTQGAQKDTQYF.

This clonotype has more than one count but fewer than ten. CDR3 coding DNA: TGTGCCAGCAGCTTATCAGGCGCTTTCGGGATCTATGGCTACACCTTC. Its protein is CASSLSGAFGIYGYTF. This chain joins TRBV7-2 and TRBJ1-2; D remains ambiguous. Between the trimmed V and J ends, which lost 2 bases and 4 bases, there was a span of 17 bases. The germline CDR1 and CDR2 sequences are SGHTA and FQGNSA. CDR3 length equals 16 residues.

This chain connects TRBV20-1 to TRBJ2-7; the D is unclear. Germline CDR1 reads DFQATT; CDR2 reads SNEGSKA (reference sequence). This CDR3 has 15 amino acids. The ends were cut back, 6 bases at V and 4 bases at J, with 22 bases in the middle. This chain's CDR3 is CSAMNGSPRWYEQYF. CDR3 in DNA: TGCAGTGCGATGAATGGCAGCCCACGCTGGTACGAGCAGTACTTC.

The chain is built from TRBV25-1 and TRBJ1-1, with D perhaps TRBD1 (5 bases). Germline lookup yields CDR1 MGHDK and CDR2 SYGVNS. The V and J ends lost 8 bases and 4 bases respectively, with 14 bases between them. The CDR3 contains 13 residues. The CDR3 region is CASGARAGTEAFF. CDR3 nucleotides: TGTGCCAGCGGGGCGAGGGCGGGCACTGAAGCTTTCTTT.

This clonotype was recorded a few times. V is TRBV28 and J is TRBJ2-7; D gene ambiguous. Germline-derived CDR1 and CDR2 are MDHEN and SYDVKM. The CDR3 spans 12 residues. Trimming removed 3 bases from V and 3 bases from J, with 6 bases in between. The CDR3 coding sequence is TGTGCCAGCAGTTTCGTTTACTACGAGCAGTACTTC. Translating gives CASSFVYYEQYF.

Worth noting for this clonotype: This clone may be a read error of a much larger clone one base away. The rearrangement links TRBV12-3 or TRBV12-4 to TRBJ1-6; D gene uncertain. The CDR3 is 11 amino acids. V was cut by 2 bases and J by 9 bases, with 2 bases left in between. The CDR3 is CASSLTSPLHF. CDR3 DNA sequence: TGTGCCAGCAGTTTAACTTCACCCCTCCACTTT.

Only a few counts were recorded for this clonotype. The J gene is TRBJ1-2, the V gene TRBV20-1, with D possibly TRBD1 on 5 matching bases. V was shortened by 6 bases and J by 6 bases, with 17 bases between the two germline ends. Germline loops: CDR1 DFQATT, CDR2 SNEGSKA (reference sequence). The CDR3 loop spans 13 amino acids. CDR3 loop: CSALIWGLDGYTF. The CDR3 coding sequence is TGCAGTGCATTAATTTGGGGACTCGATGGCTACACCTTC.

The CDR3: CASSPRQFSYEQYF. DNA for the CDR3: TGTGCCAGCAGCCCAAGGCAATTCTCCTACGAGCAGTACTTC. The genes are TRBV7-9 and TRBJ2-7; D call uncertain. Trimming cost V 5 bases and J 0 bases, with 11 bases left between them. This CDR3 has 14 amino acids. CDR1 and CDR2 (germline): SEHNR, FQNEAQ (reference sequence).